The rows below give T cell receptor beta chains drawn from one sample of a study of cytotoxic CD8 clonotypes in ibrutinib-treated CLL. Assay used: immunoSEQ multiplex PCR; TCRdb lists only in-frame clones, some missing. The table records more than 300,000 clones, 80% of them present only once. The sequenced sample was PBMCs, obtained before ibrutinib treatment. The receptors originated from a human donor with chronic lymphocytic leukemia. CDR3s include the opening cysteine and the closing phenylalanine or tryptophan. The order of the fields is CDR3 DNA, CDR3 protein, clone size, D gene, J gene, V gene. A D gene is named only where the DNA matches it firmly. Rows may omit the clone size; those that give it use once, few, many or a size class.

CDR3 DNA: TGCGCCAGCGGGGACAGGGCAAGCTCCTACGAGCAGTACTTC
CDR3 protein: CASGDRASSYEQYF
clone size: .
D gene: TRBD1
J gene: TRBJ2-7
V gene: TRBV10-2

CDR3 DNA: TGTGCCAGCAGTCCACTGGGAAGGGGTAGTGAAAAACTGTTTTTT
CDR3 protein: CASSPLGRGSEKLFF
clone size: .
D gene: .
J gene: TRBJ1-4
V gene: TRBV27

CDR3 DNA: TGTGCCAGCAGCAAAGACCCCGACATGGGGGGCACTAGCGTAGAGACCCAGTACTTC
CDR3 protein: CASSKDPDMGGTSVETQYF
clone size: .
D gene: .
J gene: TRBJ2-5
V gene: TRBV21-1

CDR3 DNA: TGCGCCAGCAGCCGAATCCCTCGTTTCTCGCAGCCAAGCACAGATACGCAGTATTTT
CDR3 protein: CASSRIPRFSQPSTDTQYF
clone size: .
D gene: .
J gene: TRBJ2-3
V gene: TRBV4-3

CDR3 DNA: TGTGCCAGCAGCCGATCGACAGGGATGTTCTCCTACGAGCAGTACTTC
CDR3 protein: CASSRSTGMFSYEQYF
clone size: .
D gene: TRBD1
J gene: TRBJ2-7
V gene: TRBV7-9

CDR3 DNA: TGTGCCATCAGTGCCCCGGGACAGGGCTTCTCTGGGGCCAACGTCCTGACTTTC
CDR3 protein: CAISAPGQGFSGANVLTF
clone size: .
D gene: TRBD1
J gene: TRBJ2-6
V gene: TRBV10-3

CDR3 DNA: TGTGCCAGCAGTTTATTCGGGAGTCGCGAGCAGTACTTC
CDR3 protein: CASSLFGSREQYF
clone size: .
D gene: .
J gene: TRBJ2-7
V gene: TRBV27

CDR3 DNA: TGTGCCAGCAGTGGATCCGACAGAGGCCCCAATCAGCCCCAGCATTTT
CDR3 protein: CASSGSDRGPNQPQHF
clone size: .
D gene: .
J gene: TRBJ1-5
V gene: TRBV2

CDR3 DNA: TGTGCCATCAGTGAGTCGATCTTTACGTCGCAGGCGGTATCCTACGAGCAGTACTTC
CDR3 protein: CAISESIFTSQAVSYEQYF
clone size: .
D gene: .
J gene: TRBJ2-7
V gene: TRBV10-3

CDR3 DNA: TGTGCCAGCACCTATAGCGGAAGAAGCTCCTACGAGCAGTACTTC
CDR3 protein: CASTYSGRSSYEQYF
clone size: .
D gene: .
J gene: TRBJ2-7
V gene: TRBV7-2

CDR3 DNA: TGTGCCAGCAGCTTTGGGTGGCGGGGTGAGAAAATAGGCACAGATACGCAGTATTTT
CDR3 protein: CASSFGWRGEKIGTDTQYF
clone size: .
D gene: .
J gene: TRBJ2-3
V gene: TRBV7-8

CDR3 DNA: TGTGCCACCAGCAGAAACGACATCGCGAACACCGGGGAGCTGTTTTTT
CDR3 protein: CATSRNDIANTGELFF
clone size: .
D gene: .
J gene: TRBJ2-2
V gene: TRBV15

CDR3 DNA: TGCGCCAGCAGTCAATCGACCGCAGGTGAGGATGGGAGTGGCTACACCTTC
CDR3 protein: CASSQSTAGEDGSGYTF
clone size: .
D gene: .
J gene: TRBJ1-2
V gene: TRBV23-1

CDR3 DNA: TGCAGCGTGCTTTTAGTTTTGAGCACAGATACGCAGTATTTT
CDR3 protein: CSVLLVLSTDTQYF
clone size: .
D gene: .
J gene: TRBJ2-3
V gene: TRBV29-1

CDR3 DNA: TGTGCCAGCAGCTTCGGACTAGCGGGACCCGAGCAGTACTTC
CDR3 protein: CASSFGLAGPEQYF
clone size: .
D gene: TRBD2
J gene: TRBJ2-7
V gene: TRBV5-6

CDR3 DNA: TGTGCCTGGAGTGTACTGAGCAATCAGCCCCAGCATTTT
CDR3 protein: CAWSVLSNQPQHF
clone size: .
D gene: .
J gene: TRBJ1-5
V gene: TRBV30

CDR3 DNA: TGTGCCAGCAGCGATCGGACGGGAGGGGAGACCCAGTACTTC
CDR3 protein: CASSDRTGGETQYF
clone size: .
D gene: TRBD2
J gene: TRBJ2-5
V gene: TRBV7-2

CDR3 DNA: TGTGCCAGCAGCCACCCCCAGACTGAGACCCAGTACTTC
CDR3 protein: CASSHPQTETQYF
clone size: .
D gene: .
J gene: TRBJ2-5
V gene: TRBV5-4

CDR3 DNA: TGTGCCAAGGTGGGGGGGGCGCGTCAGCCCCAGCATTTT
CDR3 protein: CAKVGGARQPQHF
clone size: .
D gene: .
J gene: TRBJ1-5
V gene: TRBV27

CDR3 DNA: TGCGCCAGCAGCCAGCTGACTAGCGCAGATACGCAGTATTTT
CDR3 protein: CASSQLTSADTQYF
clone size: .
D gene: TRBD2
J gene: TRBJ2-3
V gene: TRBV4-3

CDR3 DNA: TGTGCCAGCAGTGAAGGGGGGACAGGGAATAGGGAGCAGTACTTC
CDR3 protein: CASSEGGTGNREQYF
clone size: .
D gene: TRBD1
J gene: TRBJ2-7
V gene: TRBV25-1

CDR3 DNA: TGTGCCAGCAGTTTAGTCGCTGGGGCCAACGTCCTGACTTTC
CDR3 protein: CASSLVAGANVLTF
clone size: .
D gene: .
J gene: TRBJ2-6
V gene: TRBV27

CDR3 DNA: TGCAGCGTGGATCAGGGTTACGAGCAGTACTTC
CDR3 protein: CSVDQGYEQYF
clone size: .
D gene: .
J gene: TRBJ2-7
V gene: TRBV29-1

CDR3 DNA: TGTGCCAGCAGTCCCGCTCGGGGGTACCTAATGAAAACAGTGTTTTTT
CDR3 protein: CASSPARGYLMKTVFF
clone size: .
D gene: .
J gene: TRBJ1-4
V gene: TRBV27

CDR3 DNA: TGTGCCTGGAGTGTACATAGGGGTGAGCAGTTCTTC
CDR3 protein: CAWSVHRGEQFF
clone size: .
D gene: .
J gene: TRBJ2-1
V gene: TRBV30

CDR3 DNA: TGTGCCTGGATAAGGAAGGCCGAAGCTTTCTTT
CDR3 protein: CAWIRKAEAFF
clone size: once
D gene: .
J gene: TRBJ1-1
V gene: TRBV30

CDR3 DNA: TGTGCCAGCAGCGGCGGACAGGGCTTCTATGGCTACACCTTC
CDR3 protein: CASSGGQGFYGYTF
clone size: .
D gene: TRBD1
J gene: TRBJ1-2
V gene: TRBV9

CDR3 DNA: TGTGCCAGCCAACTTAATCCGGGAGCTGGAAACACCATATATTTT
CDR3 protein: CASQLNPGAGNTIYF
clone size: few
D gene: .
J gene: TRBJ1-3
V gene: TRBV7-6

CDR3 DNA: TGTGCCAGCGGCTCCTCAGGCGAGCAGTACTTC
CDR3 protein: CASGSSGEQYF
clone size: few
D gene: .
J gene: TRBJ2-7
V gene: TRBV9

CDR3 DNA: TGTGCCAGTAGCCCATCTATAGGTTCAGGGTTTAATCAGCCCCAGCATTTT
CDR3 protein: CASSPSIGSGFNQPQHF
clone size: .
D gene: .
J gene: TRBJ1-5
V gene: TRBV19

CDR3 DNA: TGTGCCACAGGTGGGAATGAGCAGTTCTTC
CDR3 protein: CATGGNEQFF
clone size: .
D gene: .
J gene: TRBJ2-1
V gene: TRBV25-1

CDR3 DNA: TGTGCCAGCTCACCATCCGTGTACGAGCAGTACTTC
CDR3 protein: CASSPSVYEQYF
clone size: .
D gene: .
J gene: TRBJ2-7
V gene: TRBV18

CDR3 DNA: TGTGCCAGCAGCTTAGTTCACAGACAAGAGACCCAGTACTTC
CDR3 protein: CASSLVHRQETQYF
clone size: .
D gene: .
J gene: TRBJ2-5
V gene: TRBV7-7

CDR3 DNA: TGTGCCATCAGTGTTTTGGCGAACACTGAAGCTTTCTTT
CDR3 protein: CAISVLANTEAFF
clone size: .
D gene: .
J gene: TRBJ1-1
V gene: TRBV10-3

CDR3 DNA: TGTGCCAGCTCACCACGGAGGATCGGGAATGGAGATACGCAGTATTTT
CDR3 protein: CASSPRRIGNGDTQYF
clone size: .
D gene: .
J gene: TRBJ2-3
V gene: TRBV18

CDR3 DNA: TGTGCCAGCAGCGTAGATCTTGGCGAGCAGTACTTC
CDR3 protein: CASSVDLGEQYF
clone size: once
D gene: .
J gene: TRBJ2-7
V gene: TRBV9

CDR3 DNA: TGTGCCAGCAGTTTATCGATTCCGGGACAGGGTTACGAGCAGTACTTC
CDR3 protein: CASSLSIPGQGYEQYF
clone size: .
D gene: TRBD1
J gene: TRBJ2-7
V gene: TRBV27

CDR3 DNA: TGTGCCAGCAGCCAGGGCTTATATCAGCCCCAGCATTTT
CDR3 protein: CASSQGLYQPQHF
clone size: .
D gene: .
J gene: TRBJ1-5
V gene: TRBV14

CDR3 DNA: TGTGCCAGCAGTCCCCGACAGGGGGCGAGGGGGTTTAACACTGAAGCTTTCTTT
CDR3 protein: CASSPRQGARGFNTEAFF
clone size: few
D gene: TRBD1
J gene: TRBJ1-1
V gene: TRBV27

CDR3 DNA: TGTGCCAGCAGTTTGGGGCGGGGGGCCTACGAGCAGTACTTC
CDR3 protein: CASSLGRGAYEQYF
clone size: few
D gene: TRBD2
J gene: TRBJ2-7
V gene: TRBV27